The 12 T cell receptor beta chains presented below share a single source sample, sequenced in a study of blood T cells in healthy people across ages. A J-beta primer mix and a sample-barcoded 5' primer were used in a second PCR of roughly 6 to 12 cycles. TCRdb processed the 5' RACE reads anew with MiXCR; each CDR3 protein has one entry. The sample comprises about 1 million distinct CDR3 sequences, 40% to 55% of which are singletons, and about 20% rests with the top ten. The sequenced sample was blood. Receptor source: a woman aged 55-69 years in good health.

The chain links TRBV12-5 to TRBJ2-1, with 8 bases aligning to TRBD2. J gave up 3 bases and V 0 bases, and 7 bases lay outside the gene matches. Germline values: CDR1 LGHNT, CDR2 FRNRAP. This CDR3 is built from 17 residues. Here the CDR3 reads CASGLVRRLAGYNEQFF. Here the CDR3 DNA reads TGTGCTAGTGGTTTGGTACGTCGGCTAGCGGGCTACAATGAGCAGTTCTTC.

The V and J genes are TRBV28 and TRBJ2-7, with D possibly TRBD1 on 6 matching bases. This CDR3 has 14 residues. Germline V gives CDR1 MDHEN, CDR2 SYDVKM. V was cut by 1 base and J by 3 bases, with 10 bases left in between. The CDR3 bases are TGTGCCAGCAGTTTATTGGACAGAAACTACGAGCAGTACTTC. Protein: CASSLLDRNYEQYF.

The chain combines TRBV11-2 with TRBJ2-7, with TRBD1 matching over 11 bases. The trim removed 4 bases at V and 4 bases at J, leaving 9 bases unmatched. The CDR3 is 16 residues long. CDR1 is SGHAT, CDR2 FQNNGV, per germline. The DNA for the CDR3 is TGTGCCAGCAGCTCTATCCGGGACAGGGGGGGGTACGAGCAGTACTTC. Translated, it gives CASSSIRDRGGYEQYF.

In its sample, this clonotype was seen a few times. The chain employs TRBV29-1 and TRBJ2-5; D possibly uses TRBD1 or TRBD2 (5 bases each). The V end was cut by 8 bases, the J end by 1 base, with 20 bases between. Germline CDR1 and CDR2: SQVTM and ANQGSEA. The CDR3 totals 15 residues. CDR3: CSFLNQGAPQETQYF. CDR3 sequence (DNA): TGCAGCTTTCTTAACCAGGGAGCCCCCCAAGAGACCCAGTACTTC.

This chain connects TRBV5-6 to TRBJ2-5, with a tentative D call TRBD1 (5 bases). The DNA end is a closer match to TRBJ2-7, so the J assignment may be wrong. Germline assignment: CDR1 SGHDT and CDR2 YYEEEE. This CDR3 region has 13 residues. CDR3 nucleotides: TGTGCCAGCAGCCAAGGACCAACAGGCGAGCAGTACTTC. It is translated as CASSQGPTGEQYF.

This clonotype was counted a few times. The gene calls are TRBV6-1 and TRBJ2-7; 10 bases are a match to TRBD1. Trimming cost V 2 bases and J 2 bases; bases outside gene matches: 6. The CDR3 consists of 16 residues. The V gene's germline CDR1 is MNHNS and CDR2 SASEGT. In DNA, the CDR3 is TGTGCCAGCAGTGAACTGGGACAGGGGTCCCCCTACGAGCAGTACTTC. It is translated as CASSELGQGSPYEQYF.

This chain links TRBV24-1 with TRBJ1-1; maybe TRBD1 (6 bases). Trimming pared 4 bases from V and 4 bases from J, leaving 12 bases between. This CDR3 spans 14 amino acids. Germline lookup yields CDR1 KGHDR and CDR2 SFDVKD. The DNA for the CDR3 is TGTGCCACCAGTGACAACAGGGTGGGCACTGAAGCTTTCTTT. Its protein is CATSDNRVGTEAFF.

This chain uses TRBV12-3 or TRBV12-4 with TRBJ1-1; TRBD1 agrees at 7 bases. The CDR3 runs 14 residues. V shed 5 bases, J shed 0 bases, and the junction held 3 bases outside the gene matches. This CDR3 reads CASSEDRLNTEAFF. The CDR3 bases are TGTGCCAGCAGTGAGGACAGGTTGAACACTGAAGCTTTCTTT.

DNA of the CDR3: TGTGCCAGCAGCTTAGGGACTAGCGGGAGGCGGAGCGCCTACAATGAGCAGTTCTTC. Protein: CASSLGTSGRRSAYNEQFF. The chain has TRBV7-9 and TRBJ2-1, with 14 bases identical to TRBD2. The CDR3 extends over 19 amino acids. V lost 1 base and J lost 2; bases outside the gene matches: 7. Germline CDR1 reads SEHNR; CDR2 reads FQNEAQ (reference sequence). The complete variable domain, with remaining parts taken from reference TRBV7-9 and TRBJ2-1, reads DTGVSQNPRHKITKRGQNVTFRCDPISEHNRLYWYRQTLGQGPEFLTYFQNEAQLEKSRLLSDRFSAERPKGSFSTLEIQRTEQGDSAMYLCASSLGTSGRRSAYNEQFFGPGTRLTVL.

This clonotype was seen only once. The CDR3 sequence is CASSYSAGMGETQYF. The CDR3 bases are TGTGCCAGCAGTTACTCGGCAGGGATGGGAGAGACCCAGTACTTC. J is TRBJ2-7 and V is TRBV6-6; the D gene is possibly TRBD1 (5 bases). The J call may be in error: the DNA end matches TRBJ2-5 better. This CDR3 region has 15 residues. The germline V gene has CDR1 MNHNY and CDR2 SVGAGI (reference sequence).

The chain is built from TRBV20-1 and TRBJ2-7; 12 nucleotides align to TRBD2. The CDR3 contains 13 residues. Germline V CDR1 and CDR2: DFQATT, SNEGSKA (reference sequence). Trimming removed 6 bases from V and 6 bases from J; junction bases left unmatched: 6. CDR3 protein: CSAPLAGGGEQYF. CDR3 coding DNA: TGCAGTGCCCCACTAGCGGGAGGAGGCGAGCAGTACTTC.

The chain recombines TRBV18 with TRBJ1-2; 8 positions agree with TRBD1. Germline loops: CDR1 KGHSH, CDR2 LQKENI. The CDR3 consists of 13 residues. Unmatched junction bases numbered 3, after V lost 3 bases and J lost 6 bases. CDR3 in DNA: TGTGCCAGCTCACCTATACAGGGGGATGGCTACACCTTC. Translated, it gives CASSPIQGDGYTF.